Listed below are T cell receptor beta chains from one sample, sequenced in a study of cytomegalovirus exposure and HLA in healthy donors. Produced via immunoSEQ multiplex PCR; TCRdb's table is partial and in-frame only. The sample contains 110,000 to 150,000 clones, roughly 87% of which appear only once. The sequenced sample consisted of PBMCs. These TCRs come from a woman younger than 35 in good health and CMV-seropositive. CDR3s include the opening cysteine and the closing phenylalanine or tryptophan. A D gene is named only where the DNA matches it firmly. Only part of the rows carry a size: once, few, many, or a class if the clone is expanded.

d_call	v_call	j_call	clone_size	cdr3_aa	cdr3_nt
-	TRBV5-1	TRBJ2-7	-	CASSVTTGSSYEQYF	TGCGCCAGCAGCGTTACGACTGGTAGCTCCTACGAGCAGTACTTC
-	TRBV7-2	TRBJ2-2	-	CASSFIPGVNTGELFF	TGTGCCAGCAGCTTCATACCGGGGGTGAACACCGGGGAGCTGTTTTTT
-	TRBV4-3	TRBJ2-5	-	CASSQDGLAGETQYF	TGCGCCAGCAGCCAAGATGGGTTGGCAGGCGAGACCCAGTACTTC
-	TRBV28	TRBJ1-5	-	CASSLHTGSSNQPQHF	TGTGCCAGCAGTCTCCACACGGGTTCTAGCAATCAGCCCCAGCATTTT
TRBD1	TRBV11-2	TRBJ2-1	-	CASSWPGQGALREQFF	TGTGCCAGCAGCTGGCCGGGACAGGGGGCGCTTCGAGAGCAGTTCTTC
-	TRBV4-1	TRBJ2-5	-	CASSPRPVQGETQYF	TGCGCCAGCAGCCCACGGCCCGTCCAGGGGGAGACCCAGTACTTC
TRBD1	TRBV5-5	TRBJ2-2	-	CASRRPRTGGNTGELFF	TGTGCCAGCAGACGGCCGAGGACAGGGGGCAACACCGGGGAGCTGTTTTTT
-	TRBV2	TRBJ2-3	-	CASSGTSSSSTDTQYF	TGTGCCAGCAGCGGGACTTCTTCCTCTAGCACAGATACGCAGTATTTT
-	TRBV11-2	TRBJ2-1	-	CASSLVASVEFF	TGTGCCAGCAGCTTAGTGGCCTCTGTTGAGTTCTTC
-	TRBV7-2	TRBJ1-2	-	CASSPSQDVLANYGYTF	TGTGCCAGCAGCCCCTCGCAAGACGTCCTAGCTAACTATGGCTACACCTTC
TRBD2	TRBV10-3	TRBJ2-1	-	CASSGGANEQFF	TGTGCCAGTAGCGGGGGGGCGAATGAGCAGTTCTTC
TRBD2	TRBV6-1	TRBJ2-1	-	CASSEYLAGRYNEQFF	TGTGCCAGCAGTGAATATCTAGCGGGGAGATACAATGAGCAGTTCTTC
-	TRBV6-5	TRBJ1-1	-	CASSLGGWNTEAFF	TGTGCCAGCAGTTTGGGAGGTTGGAACACTGAAGCTTTCTTT
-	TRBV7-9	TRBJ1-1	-	CASSPEERSEAFF	TGTGCCAGCAGCCCAGAGGAGCGGTCTGAAGCTTTCTTT
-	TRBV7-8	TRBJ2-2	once	CASSFGANTGELFF	TGTGCCAGCAGCTTCGGGGCGAACACCGGGGAGCTGTTTTTT
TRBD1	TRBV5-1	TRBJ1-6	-	CASSSDRVNSPLHF	TGCGCCAGCAGCTCTGACAGGGTGAATTCACCCCTCCACTTT
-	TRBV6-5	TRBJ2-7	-	CASSYSRSYEQYF	TGTGCCAGCAGTTACTCGCGGTCCTACGAGCAGTACTTC
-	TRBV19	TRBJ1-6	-	CASSTGRGNSPLHF	TGTGCCAGTAGTACTGGACGGGGGAATTCACCCCTCCACTTT
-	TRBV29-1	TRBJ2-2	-	CSGGPERRDTGELFF	TGCAGCGGCGGACCTGAGAGGAGGGATACCGGGGAGCTGTTTTTT
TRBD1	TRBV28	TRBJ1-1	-	CASSPDRGDTEAFF	TGTGCCAGCAGTCCTGACAGGGGGGACACTGAAGCTTTCTTT
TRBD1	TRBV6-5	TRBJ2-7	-	CASRISGTGNGEQYF	TGTGCCAGCAGGATCTCCGGGACAGGGAATGGCGAGCAGTACTTC
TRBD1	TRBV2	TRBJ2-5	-	CASSRTGSETQYF	TGTGCCAGCAGTAGGACAGGGTCCGAGACCCAGTACTTC
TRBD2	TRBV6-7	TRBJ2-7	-	CASLSGTSGGIWGYEQYF	TGTGCCAGCTTGTCCGGGACTAGCGGGGGAATTTGGGGCTACGAGCAGTACTTC
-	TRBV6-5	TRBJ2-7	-	CASSYTDEQYF	TGTGCCAGCAGTTACACGGACGAGCAGTACTTC
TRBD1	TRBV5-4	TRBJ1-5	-	CASSVGQGDQPQHF	TGTGCCAGCAGCGTGGGACAGGGGGATCAGCCCCAGCATTTT
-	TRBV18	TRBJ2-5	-	CASSKTRGETQYF	TGTGCCAGCTCAAAAACACGGGGGGAGACCCAGTACTTC
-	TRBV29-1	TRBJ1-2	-	CSVVTGSVGYYGYTF	TGCAGCGTTGTAACAGGTTCCGTGGGGTACTATGGCTACACCTTC
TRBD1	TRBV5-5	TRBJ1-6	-	CASSFEAGGSPLHF	TGTGCCAGCAGCTTTGAGGCAGGGGGTTCACCCCTCCACTTT
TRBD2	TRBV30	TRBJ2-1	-	CASGTRVRDEQFF	TGTGCCTCCGGGACTAGGGTTCGGGATGAGCAGTTCTTC
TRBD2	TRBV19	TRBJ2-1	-	CASSLLAGGLFYNEQFF	TGTGCCAGTAGTTTACTAGCGGGGGGCCTCTTCTACAATGAGCAGTTCTTC
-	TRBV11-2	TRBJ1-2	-	CASSLVQTGYTF	TGTGCCAGCAGCTTAGTACAGACTGGCTACACCTTC
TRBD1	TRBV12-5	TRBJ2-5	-	CASGSDRDVAQYF	TGTGCTAGTGGTTCGGACAGGGACGTGGCCCAGTACTTC
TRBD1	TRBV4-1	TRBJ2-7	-	CASSQVGPAGGPYEQYF	TGCGCCAGCAGCCAAGTTGGCCCGGCAGGGGGTCCTTACGAGCAGTACTTC
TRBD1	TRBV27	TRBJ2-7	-	CASSPRGTGIYEQYF	TGTGCCAGCAGTCCGAGGGGGACAGGGATCTACGAGCAGTACTTC
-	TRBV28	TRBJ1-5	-	CASSLGQGNNQPQHF	TGTGCCAGCAGTTTAGGGCAGGGGAACAATCAGCCCCAGCATTTT
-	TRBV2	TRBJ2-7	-	CASSDWASLGSYEQYF	TGTGCCAGCAGTGATTGGGCCAGCCTCGGATCTTACGAGCAGTACTTC
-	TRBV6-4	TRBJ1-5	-	CASSERVWSQPQHF	TGTGCCAGCAGTGAGCGGGTTTGGTCCCAGCCCCAGCATTTT
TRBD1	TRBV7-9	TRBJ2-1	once	CASSPAGGGEQFF	TGTGCCAGCAGCCCTGCAGGGGGCGGTGAGCAGTTCTTC
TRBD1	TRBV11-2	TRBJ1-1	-	CASSSRQGAMNTEAFF	TGTGCCAGCAGCTCGCGACAGGGGGCTATGAACACTGAAGCTTTCTTT
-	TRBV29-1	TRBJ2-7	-	CSVEGSGRLGEQYF	TGCAGCGTTGAGGGTTCTGGCAGGCTCGGCGAGCAGTACTTC
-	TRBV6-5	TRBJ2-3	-	CASSYSTQGVDTQYF	TGTGCCAGCAGTTACTCGACCCAGGGTGTAGATACGCAGTATTTT
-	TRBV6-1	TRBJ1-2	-	CASSEGRLPGPGYTF	TGTGCCAGCAGTGAAGGTAGACTCCCAGGGCCGGGCTACACCTTC
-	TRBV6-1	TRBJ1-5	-	CASSEATAGNQPQHF	TGTGCCAGCAGTGAAGCTACAGCGGGCAATCAGCCCCAGCATTTT
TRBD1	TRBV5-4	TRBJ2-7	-	CASSFPGQGYEQYF	TGTGCCAGCAGCTTTCCGGGACAGGGCTACGAGCAGTACTTC
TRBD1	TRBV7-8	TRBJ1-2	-	CASSPSILGQIYGYTF	TGTGCCAGCAGCCCTTCTATCCTGGGACAGATCTATGGCTACACCTTC
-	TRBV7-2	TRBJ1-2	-	CASSPQGYGYTF	TGTGCCAGCAGCCCCCAGGGGTATGGCTACACCTTC
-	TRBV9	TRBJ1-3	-	CASSEGGSGNTIYF	TGTGCCAGCAGCGAGGGGGGGTCAGGAAACACCATATATTTT